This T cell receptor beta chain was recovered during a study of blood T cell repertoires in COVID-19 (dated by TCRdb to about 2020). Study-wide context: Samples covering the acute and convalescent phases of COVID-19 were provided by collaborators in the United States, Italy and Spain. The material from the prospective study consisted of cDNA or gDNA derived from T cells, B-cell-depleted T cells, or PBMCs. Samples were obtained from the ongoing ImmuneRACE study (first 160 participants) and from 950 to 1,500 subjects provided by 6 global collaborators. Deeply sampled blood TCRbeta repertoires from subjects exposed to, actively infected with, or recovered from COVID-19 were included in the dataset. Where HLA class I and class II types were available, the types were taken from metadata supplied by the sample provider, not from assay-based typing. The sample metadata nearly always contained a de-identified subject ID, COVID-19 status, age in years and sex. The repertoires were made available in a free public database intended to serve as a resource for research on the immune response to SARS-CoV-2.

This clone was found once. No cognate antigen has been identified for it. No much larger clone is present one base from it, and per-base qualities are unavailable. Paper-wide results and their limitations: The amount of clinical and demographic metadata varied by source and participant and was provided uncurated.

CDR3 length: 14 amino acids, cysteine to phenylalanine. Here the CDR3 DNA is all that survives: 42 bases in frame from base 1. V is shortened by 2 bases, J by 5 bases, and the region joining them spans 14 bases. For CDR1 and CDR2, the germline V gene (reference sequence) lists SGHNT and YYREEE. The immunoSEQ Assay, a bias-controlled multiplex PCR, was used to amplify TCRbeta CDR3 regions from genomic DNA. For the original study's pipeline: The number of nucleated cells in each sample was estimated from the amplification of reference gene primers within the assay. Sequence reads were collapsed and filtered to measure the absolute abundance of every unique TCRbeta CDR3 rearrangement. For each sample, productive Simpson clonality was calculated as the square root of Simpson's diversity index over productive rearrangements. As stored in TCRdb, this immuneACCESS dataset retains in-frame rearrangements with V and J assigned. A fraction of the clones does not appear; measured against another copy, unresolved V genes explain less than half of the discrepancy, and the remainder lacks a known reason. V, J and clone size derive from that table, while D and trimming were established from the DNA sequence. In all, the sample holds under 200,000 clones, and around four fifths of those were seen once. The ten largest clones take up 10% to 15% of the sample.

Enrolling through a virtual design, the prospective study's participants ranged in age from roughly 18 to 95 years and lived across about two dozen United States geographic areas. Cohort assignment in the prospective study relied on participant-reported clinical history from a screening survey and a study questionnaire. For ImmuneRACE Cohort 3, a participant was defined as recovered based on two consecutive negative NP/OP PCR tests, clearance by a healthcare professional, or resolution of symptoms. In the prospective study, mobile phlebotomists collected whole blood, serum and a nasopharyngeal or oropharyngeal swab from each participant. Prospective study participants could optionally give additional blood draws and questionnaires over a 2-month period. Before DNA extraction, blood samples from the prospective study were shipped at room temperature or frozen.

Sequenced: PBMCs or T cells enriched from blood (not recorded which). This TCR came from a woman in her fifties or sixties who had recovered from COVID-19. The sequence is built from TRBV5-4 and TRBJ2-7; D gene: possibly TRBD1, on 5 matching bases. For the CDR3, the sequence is CASSFSGAVNEQYF. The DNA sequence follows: TGTGCCAGCAGCTTTTCTGGGGCGGTGAACGAGCAGTACTTC.